This T cell receptor beta chain comes out of a study of regulatory T cells in long-lasting Graves disease. Looking at the study overall: Newly diagnosed Graves' patients had taken antithyroid drugs under 3 months. Points from the study as a whole: TRBV28, TRBJ1-2 and TRBJ2-5 emerged as the favored segments in persistent disease.

This clonotype was picked up a small number of times. Its specificity is not known. A much larger clone sits a single nucleotide away, making a read error possible. Time point reported: newly diagnosed GD, antithyroid drugs for less than 3 months. Extracted RNA from PBMCs served as the source of the TCR library. Libraries of TCR beta came from iRepertoire HTBI primers plus Arm-PCR of CDR3 regions. Original data processing: Across samples, 55 to 75 TRBV and some 13 TRBJ segments were found. TCRdb recomputed calls from the multiplex PCR reads with MiXCR, one row per CDR3 protein. The authors' filters were not applied to this entry. The data show 520,000 or so distinct CDR3 sequences, around 11% seen once. This CDR3 region has 13 residues. Germline-derived CDR1 and CDR2 are LNHNV and YYDKDF (reference sequence). Trimming left V 7 bases short and J 2 bases short, with 9 bases between. The sample was also linked to a second study, of T cells in Graves' hyperthyroidism and ophthalmopathy. This second study says: Clonotypes that were expanded in thyroid above 0.001 mostly appeared in blood too.

The J gene is TRBJ1-5, the V gene TRBV15; D ambiguous. Source: peripheral blood mononuclear cells (PBMCs), taken at new diagnosis, from a patient treated with antithyroid drugs. The receptor's source is a woman aged 25 to 39 with Graves disease. DNA for the CDR3: TGTGCCACCACCCTCTTCTGCAATCAGCCCCAGCATTTT. It specifies CATTLFCNQPQHF.